The T cell receptor (beta chain) described here comes from a study of shared clonotypes between healthy human individuals. Study-wide context: Each donor contributed plates that comprised three CD4 naive, three CD4 memory, two CD8 naive and one CD8 memory. Points from the study as a whole: Non-shared clonotypes displayed generation probabilities falling below those of clonotypes present in all four donors. Larger estimated richness was generally seen in naive subsets than in memory subsets.

Concerning this clone: The antigen is unknown.

CD4+ cells were split into CD45RA+ naive and CD45RA-negative memory subsets. The repertoire was sequenced with immunoSEQ multiplex PCR; TCRdb's copy has only in-frame clones and lacks some. Found here are roughly 2.5 million clones, roughly nine tenths of them singletons; the top ten hold roughly 0.14%. Germline CDR1 and CDR2: ENHRY and SYGVKD. With V trimmed by 10 bases and J by 5 bases, 8 bases remained unmatched. The CDR3 contains 14 residues. The V call is TRBV10-3, the J call TRBJ2-2; 9 bases are shared with TRBD1. This TCR was sampled from a man between 18 and 29 years old in good health. Sample: naive CD4+ T cells sorted from blood. Subset given: CD45RA+ positively selected. The CDR3 spells CATPGTGRTGELFF. In nucleotides, the CDR3 is TGTGCCACCCCAGGGACAGGGCGGACCGGGGAGCTGTTTTTT.